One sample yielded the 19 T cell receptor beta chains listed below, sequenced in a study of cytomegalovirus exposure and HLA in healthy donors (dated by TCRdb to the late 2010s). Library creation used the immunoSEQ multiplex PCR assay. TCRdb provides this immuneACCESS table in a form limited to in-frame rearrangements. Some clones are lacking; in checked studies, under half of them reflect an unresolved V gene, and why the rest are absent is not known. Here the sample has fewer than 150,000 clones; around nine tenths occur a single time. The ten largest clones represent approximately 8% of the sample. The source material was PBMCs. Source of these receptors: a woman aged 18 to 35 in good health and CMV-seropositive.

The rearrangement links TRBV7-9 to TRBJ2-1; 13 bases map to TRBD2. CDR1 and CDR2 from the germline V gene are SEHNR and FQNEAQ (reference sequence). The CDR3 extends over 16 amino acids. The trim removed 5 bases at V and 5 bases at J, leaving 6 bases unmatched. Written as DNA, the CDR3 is TGTGCCAGCAGCCCCACTGGACTAGCGGGGGACAATGAGCAGTTCTTC. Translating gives CASSPTGLAGDNEQFF.

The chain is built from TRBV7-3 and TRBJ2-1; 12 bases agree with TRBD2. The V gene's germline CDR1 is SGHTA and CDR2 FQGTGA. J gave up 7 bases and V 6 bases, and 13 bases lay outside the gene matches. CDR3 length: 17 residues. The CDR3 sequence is CASRPSGGAPNGNEQFF. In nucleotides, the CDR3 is TGTGCCAGCAGACCTAGCGGGGGGGCCCCCAACGGGAATGAGCAGTTCTTC.

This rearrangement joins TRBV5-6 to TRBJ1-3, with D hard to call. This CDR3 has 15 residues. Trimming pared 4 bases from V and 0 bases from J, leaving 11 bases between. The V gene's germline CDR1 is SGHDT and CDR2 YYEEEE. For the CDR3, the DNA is TGTGCCAGCAGCCTCCCGGCAGGCTCTGGAAACACCATATATTTT. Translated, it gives CASSLPAGSGNTIYF.

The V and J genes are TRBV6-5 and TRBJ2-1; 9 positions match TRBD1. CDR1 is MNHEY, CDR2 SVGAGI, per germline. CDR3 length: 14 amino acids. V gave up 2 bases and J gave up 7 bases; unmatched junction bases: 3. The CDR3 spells CASSYGTGTNEQFF. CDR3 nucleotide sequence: TGTGCCAGCAGTTACGGGACAGGGACAAATGAGCAGTTCTTC.

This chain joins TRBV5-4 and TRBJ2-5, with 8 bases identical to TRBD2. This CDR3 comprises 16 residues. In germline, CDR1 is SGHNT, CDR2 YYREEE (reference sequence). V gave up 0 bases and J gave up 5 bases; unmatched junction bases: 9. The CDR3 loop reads CASSLVGRGERETQYF. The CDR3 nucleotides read TGTGCCAGCAGCTTGGTTGGGCGGGGGGAGAGGGAGACCCAGTACTTC.

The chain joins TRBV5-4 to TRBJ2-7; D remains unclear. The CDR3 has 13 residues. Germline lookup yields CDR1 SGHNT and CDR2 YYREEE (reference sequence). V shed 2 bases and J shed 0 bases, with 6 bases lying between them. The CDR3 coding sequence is TGTGCCAGCAGCTTCGACATCTCCTACGAGCAGTACTTC. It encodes CASSFDISYEQYF.

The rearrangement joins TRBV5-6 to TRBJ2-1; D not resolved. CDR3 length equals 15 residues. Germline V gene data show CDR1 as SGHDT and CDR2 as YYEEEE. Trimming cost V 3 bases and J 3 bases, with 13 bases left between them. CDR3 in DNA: TGTGCCAGCAGCTCGATAGATAACCTCTACAATGAGCAGTTCTTC. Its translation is CASSSIDNLYNEQFF. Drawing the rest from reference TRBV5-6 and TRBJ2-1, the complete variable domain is DAGVTQSPTHLIKTRGQQVTLRCSPKSGHDTVSWYQQALGQGPQFIFQYYEEEERQRGNFPDRFSGHQFPNYSSELNVNALLLGDSALYLCASSSIDNLYNEQFFGPGTRLTVL.

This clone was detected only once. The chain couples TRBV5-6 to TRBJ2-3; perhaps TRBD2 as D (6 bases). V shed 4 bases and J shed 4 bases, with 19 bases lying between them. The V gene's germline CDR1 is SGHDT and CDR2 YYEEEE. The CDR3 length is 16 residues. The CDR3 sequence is CASSLPGEESADTQYF. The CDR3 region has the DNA TGTGCCAGCAGCCTCCCGGGGGAAGAGAGTGCAGATACGCAGTATTTT.

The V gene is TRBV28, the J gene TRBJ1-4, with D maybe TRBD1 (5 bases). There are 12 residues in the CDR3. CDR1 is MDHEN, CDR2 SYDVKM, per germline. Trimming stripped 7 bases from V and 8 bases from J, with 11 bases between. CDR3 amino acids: CASNQGEEKLFF. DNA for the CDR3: TGTGCCAGCAATCAGGGTGAGGAAAAACTGTTTTTT.

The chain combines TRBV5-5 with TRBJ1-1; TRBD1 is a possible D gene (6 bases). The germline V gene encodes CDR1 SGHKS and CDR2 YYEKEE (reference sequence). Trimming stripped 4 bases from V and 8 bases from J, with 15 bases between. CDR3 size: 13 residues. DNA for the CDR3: TGTGCCAGCAGCGGGACACCGGACCGGGAAGCTTTCTTT. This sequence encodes CASSGTPDREAFF.

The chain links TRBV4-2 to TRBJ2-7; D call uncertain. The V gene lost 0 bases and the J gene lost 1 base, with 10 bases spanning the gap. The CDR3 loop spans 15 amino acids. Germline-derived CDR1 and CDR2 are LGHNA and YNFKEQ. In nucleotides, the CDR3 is TGTGCCAGCAGCCAAGAGTTAGGAGTTTCCTACGAGCAGTACTTC. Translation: CASSQELGVSYEQYF.

CDR3 in DNA: TGTGCCACCAAATCATCGGGGGGGATGAACACTGAAGCTTTCTTT. Its protein product is CATKSSGGMNTEAFF. The genes are TRBV28 and TRBJ1-1; D may be TRBD1 (5 bases). The CDR3 has 15 amino acids. Germline values: CDR1 MDHEN, CDR2 SYDVKM. With 10 bases removed from V and 0 bases from J, the gap between germline ends came to 18 bases.

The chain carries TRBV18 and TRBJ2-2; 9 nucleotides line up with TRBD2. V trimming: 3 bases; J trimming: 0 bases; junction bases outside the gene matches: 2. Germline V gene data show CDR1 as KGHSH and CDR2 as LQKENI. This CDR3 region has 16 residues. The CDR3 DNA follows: TGTGCCAGCTCACCCAGCGGGGGGACGAACACCGGGGAGCTGTTTTTT. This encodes CASSPSGGTNTGELFF.

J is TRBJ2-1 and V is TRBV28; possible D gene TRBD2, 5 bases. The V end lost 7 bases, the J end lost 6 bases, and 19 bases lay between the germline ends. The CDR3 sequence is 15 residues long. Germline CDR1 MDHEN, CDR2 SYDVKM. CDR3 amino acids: CASTTRGRRSNEQFF. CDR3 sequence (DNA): TGTGCCAGCACCACGAGAGGGCGGAGAAGCAATGAGCAGTTCTTC.

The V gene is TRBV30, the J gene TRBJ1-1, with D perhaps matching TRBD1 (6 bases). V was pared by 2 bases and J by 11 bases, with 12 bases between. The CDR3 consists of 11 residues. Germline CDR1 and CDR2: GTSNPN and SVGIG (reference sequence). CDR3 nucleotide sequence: TGTGCCTGGAGTCAAGACAGGCGGGCTTTCTTT. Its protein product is CAWSQDRRAFF.

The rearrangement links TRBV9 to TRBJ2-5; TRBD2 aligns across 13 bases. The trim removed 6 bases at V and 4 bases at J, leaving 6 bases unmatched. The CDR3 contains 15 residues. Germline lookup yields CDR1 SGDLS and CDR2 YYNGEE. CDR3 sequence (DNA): TGTGCCAGCACCAGGACTAGCGGGAGAGGAGAGACCCAGTACTTC. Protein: CASTRTSGRGETQYF.

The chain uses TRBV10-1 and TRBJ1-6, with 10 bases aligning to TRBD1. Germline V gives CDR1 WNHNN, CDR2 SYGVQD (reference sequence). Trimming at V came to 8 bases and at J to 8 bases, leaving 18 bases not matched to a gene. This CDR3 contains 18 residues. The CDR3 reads CASSSRGQGIQWYSPLHF. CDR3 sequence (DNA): TGCGCCAGCTCATCGAGGGGACAGGGGATCCAGTGGTATTCACCCCTCCACTTT.

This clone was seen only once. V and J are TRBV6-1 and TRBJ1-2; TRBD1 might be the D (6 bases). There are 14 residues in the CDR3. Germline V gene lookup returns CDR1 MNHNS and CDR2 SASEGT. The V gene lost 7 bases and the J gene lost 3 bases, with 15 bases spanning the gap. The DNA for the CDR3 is TGTGCCAGCATAGGCGGCAGGGGCGACTATGGCTACACCTTC. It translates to CASIGGRGDYGYTF.

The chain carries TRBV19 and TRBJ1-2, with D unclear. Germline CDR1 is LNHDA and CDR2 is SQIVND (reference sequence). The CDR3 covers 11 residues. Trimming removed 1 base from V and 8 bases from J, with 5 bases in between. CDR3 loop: CASSIGGGYTF. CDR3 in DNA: TGTGCCAGTAGTATAGGTGGCGGCTACACCTTC. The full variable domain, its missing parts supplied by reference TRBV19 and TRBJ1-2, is DGGITQSPKYLFRKEGQNVTLSCEQNLNHDAMYWYRQDPGQGLRLIYYSQIVNDFQKGDIAEGYSVSREKKESFPLTVTSAQKNPTAFYLCASSIGGGYTFGSGTRLTVV.